The clone carrying this T cell receptor (beta chain) has ten or more counts. The antigen remains unidentified. The data were obtained in a study of T cells in Graves' hyperthyroidism and ophthalmopathy. Study conclusions and caveats: A 13 V-J signature model discriminated ophthalmopathy versus stable hyperthyroidism.

Together with thyroid ultrasound, orbital computed tomography, serum thyroxine and TRAb, clinical symptoms were used for diagnoses. From RNA transcripts, TCR beta CDR3 regions were amplified. A set of HTBI primers served as the primers for a first-round RT-PCR of the TCR CDR3. Via MiXCR, TCRdb re-called the multiplex PCR reads, giving one row per CDR3 protein. The sample lists approximately 640,000 distinct CDR3 sequences; 15% to 20% were seen once. The CDR3 is 15 residues long. V lost 2 bases and J lost 2, with 10 bases in between. Germline V lookup: CDR1 MDHEN, CDR2 SYDVKM. The receptor was derived from a man in his fifties or sixties with Graves' hyperthyroidism. The gene calls are TRBV28 and TRBJ1-5; D uncertain. The sample taken for sequencing was blood. The chain's CDR3 is CASSLVESGNQPQHF. CDR3 bases: TGTGCCAGCAGTTTAGTGGAAAGTGGCAATCAGCCCCAGCATTTT.